This entry features one T cell receptor (beta chain) sequence. Per the study methods: Researchers report that nucleated cell counts were estimated from reference gene primer amplification. Profiling relied on immunoSEQ multiplex PCR, and the TCRdb table lists in-frame clones only, not all of them. V and J calls and clone size are those listed in that table; D and trimming were worked out from the DNA. Of about 260,000 clones in the sample, 88% are singletons; the top ten hold approximately 10%. This sample stems from a study of blood T cell repertoires in COVID-19. V was clipped by 5 bases and J by 1 base, with 8 bases between them. Germline assignment: CDR1 SEHNR and CDR2 FQNEAQ (reference sequence). The CDR3 spans 13 residues.

The genes are TRBV7-9 and TRBJ2-5; D remains unclear. The source of this sequence is a woman aged 25 to 45 with COVID-19, enrolled during active disease. Sequencing was performed on peripheral blood. Written as DNA, the CDR3 is TGTGCCAGCAGCCGACTCCTCCAAGAGACCCAGTACTTC. It yields the protein CASSRLLQETQYF.